This TCR beta chain comes out of a study of shared clonotypes between healthy human individuals. Whole-study results and caveats: Generation probability values for non-shared clonotypes were lower than those for clonotypes shared by all four donors.

Generated by immunoSEQ multiplex PCR, the TCRdb table keeps only in-frame clones and is missing some. The sample records approximately 1.4 million clones, 95% to 99% being singletons. With regard to this clone: Its antigen is not identified.

V lost 3 bases and J lost 7; bases outside the gene matches: 8. The length of the CDR3 is 16 residues. Germline loops: CDR1 SGHTA, CDR2 FQGTGA. This TCR derives from a man younger than 45 in good health. Sequences were obtained from naive CD4+ T cells sorted from blood. Sample subset: CD45RA+ positively selected. The J gene is TRBJ2-2, the V gene TRBV7-3; 10 positions agree with TRBD1. CDR3 in amino acids: CASSLTGGLNNGELFF. CDR3 coding DNA: TGTGCCAGCAGCTTGACAGGGGGCCTTAATAACGGGGAGCTGTTTTTT.